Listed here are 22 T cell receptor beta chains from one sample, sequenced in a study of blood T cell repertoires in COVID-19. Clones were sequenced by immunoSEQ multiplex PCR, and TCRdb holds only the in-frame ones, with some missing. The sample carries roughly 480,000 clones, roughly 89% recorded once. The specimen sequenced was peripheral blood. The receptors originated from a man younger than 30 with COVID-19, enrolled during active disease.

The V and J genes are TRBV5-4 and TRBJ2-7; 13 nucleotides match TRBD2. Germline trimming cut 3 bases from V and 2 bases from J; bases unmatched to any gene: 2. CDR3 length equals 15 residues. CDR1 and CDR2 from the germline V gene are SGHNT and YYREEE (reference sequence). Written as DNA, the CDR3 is TGTGCCAGCAGCTCGGGACTAGCGGGGACCTACGAGCAGTACTTC. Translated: CASSSGLAGTYEQYF.

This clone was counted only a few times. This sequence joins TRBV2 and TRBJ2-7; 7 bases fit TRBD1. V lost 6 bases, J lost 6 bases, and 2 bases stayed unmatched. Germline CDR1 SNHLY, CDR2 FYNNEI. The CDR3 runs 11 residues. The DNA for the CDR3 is TGTGCCAGCAGAGACAGGGTCGAGCAGTACTTC. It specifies CASRDRVEQYF. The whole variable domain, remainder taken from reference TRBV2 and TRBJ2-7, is EPEVTQTPSHQVTQMGQEVILRCVPISNHLYFYWYRQILGQKVEFLVSFYNNEISEKSEIFDDQFSVERPDGSNFTLKIRSTKLEDSAMYFCASRDRVEQYFGPGTRLTVT.

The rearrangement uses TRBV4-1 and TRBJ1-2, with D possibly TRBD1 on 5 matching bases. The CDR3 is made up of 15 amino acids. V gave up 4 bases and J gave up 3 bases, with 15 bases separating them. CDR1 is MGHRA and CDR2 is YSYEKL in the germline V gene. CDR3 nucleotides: TGCGCCAGCAGCCCGGTTGATGACAGAGACTATGGCTACACCTTC. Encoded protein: CASSPVDDRDYGYTF.

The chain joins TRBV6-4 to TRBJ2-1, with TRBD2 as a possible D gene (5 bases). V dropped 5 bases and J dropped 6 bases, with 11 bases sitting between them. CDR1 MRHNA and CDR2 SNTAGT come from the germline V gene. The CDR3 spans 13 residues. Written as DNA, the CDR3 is TGTGCCAGCAGTCCTTGGACTCTCAATGAGCAGTTCTTC. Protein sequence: CASSPWTLNEQFF.

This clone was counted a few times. The CDR3 coding sequence is TGCGCCAGCAGCTTTCTCCCCCCAGATACGCAGTATTTT. This codes for CASSFLPPDTQYF. The rearrangement uses TRBV5-1 and TRBJ2-3; the D is unclear. The V end was cut by 2 bases, the J end by 4 bases, with 8 bases between. There are 13 residues in the CDR3. From germline, CDR1 is SGHRS and CDR2 YFSETQ.

Written as DNA, the CDR3 is TGCGCCAGCAGCTTGGATATCGGGACAGGATCTGGGGCCAACGTCCTGACTTTC. This sequence encodes CASSLDIGTGSGANVLTF. The chain links TRBV5-1 to TRBJ2-6; 8 bases fit TRBD1. J lost 1 base, V lost 0 bases, and 6 bases had no gene match. Germline V gene lookup returns CDR1 SGHRS and CDR2 YFSETQ. This CDR3 is built from 18 residues.

CDR3 nucleotide sequence: TGTGCCAGTAGTCCACAGCCCAGGGGATCTGGAAACACCATATATTTT. This sequence encodes CASSPQPRGSGNTIYF. The chain has TRBV19 and TRBJ1-3; D possibly corresponds to TRBD1 (6 bases). Trimming left V 5 bases short and J 1 base short, with 15 bases between. CDR3 size: 16 residues. Germline V lookup: CDR1 LNHDA, CDR2 SQIVND (reference sequence).

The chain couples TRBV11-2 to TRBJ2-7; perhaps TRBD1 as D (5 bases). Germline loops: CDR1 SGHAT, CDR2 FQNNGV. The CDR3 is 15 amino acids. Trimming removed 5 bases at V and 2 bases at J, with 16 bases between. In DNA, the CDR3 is TGTGCCAGCAGCCAAGGACACCTTATACCCTACGAGCAGTACTTC. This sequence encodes CASSQGHLIPYEQYF.

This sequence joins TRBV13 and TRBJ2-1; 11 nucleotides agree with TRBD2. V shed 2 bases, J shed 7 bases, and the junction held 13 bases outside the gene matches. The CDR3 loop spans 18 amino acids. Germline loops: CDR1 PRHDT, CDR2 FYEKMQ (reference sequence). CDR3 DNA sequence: TGTGCCAGCAGCTTAAGGTCGACTAGCGGGATTATGGGAAATGAGCAGTTCTTC. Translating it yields CASSLRSTSGIMGNEQFF.

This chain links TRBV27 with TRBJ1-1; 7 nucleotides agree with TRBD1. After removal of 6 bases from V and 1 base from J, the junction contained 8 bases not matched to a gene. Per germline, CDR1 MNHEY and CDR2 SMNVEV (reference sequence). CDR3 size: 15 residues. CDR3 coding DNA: TGTGCCAGCAGGTCCCGACAGGGCAAGAACACTGAAGCTTTCTTT. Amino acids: CASRSRQGKNTEAFF.

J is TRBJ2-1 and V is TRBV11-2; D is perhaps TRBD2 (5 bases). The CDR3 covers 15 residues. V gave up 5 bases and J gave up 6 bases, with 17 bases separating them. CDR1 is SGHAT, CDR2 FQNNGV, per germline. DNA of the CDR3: TGTGCCAGCAGCCCAGCTGGGCTAGCCCGCAATGAGCAGTTCTTC. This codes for CASSPAGLARNEQFF.

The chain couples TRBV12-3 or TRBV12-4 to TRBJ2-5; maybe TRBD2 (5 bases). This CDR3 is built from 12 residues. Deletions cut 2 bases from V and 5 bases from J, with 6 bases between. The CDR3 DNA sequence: TGTGCCAGCAGTTTACGCGGGGAGACCCAGTACTTC. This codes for CASSLRGETQYF.

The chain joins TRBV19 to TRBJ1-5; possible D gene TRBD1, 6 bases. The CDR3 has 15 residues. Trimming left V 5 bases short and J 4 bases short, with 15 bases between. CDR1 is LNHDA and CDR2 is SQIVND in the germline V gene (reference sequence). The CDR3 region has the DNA TGTGCCAGTAGTTCCGTGCAGGGGCAAAATCAGCCCCAGCATTTT. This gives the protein CASSSVQGQNQPQHF. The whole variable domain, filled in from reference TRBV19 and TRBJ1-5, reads DGGITQSPKYLFRKEGQNVTLSCEQNLNHDAMYWYRQDPGQGLRLIYYSQIVNDFQKGDIAEGYSVSREKKESFPLTVTSAQKNPTAFYLCASSSVQGQNQPQHFGDGTRLSIL.

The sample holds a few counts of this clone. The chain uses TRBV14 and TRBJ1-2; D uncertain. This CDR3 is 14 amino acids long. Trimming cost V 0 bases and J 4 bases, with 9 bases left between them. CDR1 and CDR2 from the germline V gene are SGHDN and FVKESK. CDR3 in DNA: TGTGCCAGCAGCCAAGAGGAGGGCTCCTATGGCTACACCTTC. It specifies CASSQEEGSYGYTF.

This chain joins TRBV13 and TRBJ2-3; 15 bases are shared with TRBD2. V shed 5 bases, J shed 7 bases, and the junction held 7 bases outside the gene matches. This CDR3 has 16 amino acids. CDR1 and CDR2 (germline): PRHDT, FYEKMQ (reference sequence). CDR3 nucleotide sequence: TGTGCCAGCAGCCCCGGACTAGCGGGGGGGCGTCATACGCAGTATTTT. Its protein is CASSPGLAGGRHTQYF.

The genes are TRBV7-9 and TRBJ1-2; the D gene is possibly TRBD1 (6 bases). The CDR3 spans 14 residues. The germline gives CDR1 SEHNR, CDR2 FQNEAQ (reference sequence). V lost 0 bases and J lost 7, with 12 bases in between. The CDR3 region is CASSLAQGWSGYTF. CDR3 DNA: TGTGCCAGCAGCTTAGCCCAGGGGTGGAGTGGCTACACCTTC.

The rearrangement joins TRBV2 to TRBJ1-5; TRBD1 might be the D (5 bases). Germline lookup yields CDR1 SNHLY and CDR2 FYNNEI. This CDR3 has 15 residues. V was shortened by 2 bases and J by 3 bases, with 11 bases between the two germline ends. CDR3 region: CASSEQGGNNQPQHF. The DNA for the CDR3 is TGTGCCAGCAGTGAACAGGGAGGTAACAATCAGCCCCAGCATTTT.

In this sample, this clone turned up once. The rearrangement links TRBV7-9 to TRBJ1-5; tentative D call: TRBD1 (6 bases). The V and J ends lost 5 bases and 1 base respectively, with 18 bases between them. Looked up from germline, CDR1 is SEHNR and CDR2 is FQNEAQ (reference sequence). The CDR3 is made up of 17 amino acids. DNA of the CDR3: TGTGCCAGCAGCCAACAAACAGGGAGCGAGAGCAATCAGCCCCAGCATTTT. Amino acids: CASSQQTGSESNQPQHF. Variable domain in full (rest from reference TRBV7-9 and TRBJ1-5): DTGVSQNPRHKITKRGQNVTFRCDPISEHNRLYWYRQTLGQGPEFLTYFQNEAQLEKSRLLSDRFSAERPKGSFSTLEIQRTEQGDSAMYLCASSQQTGSESNQPQHFGDGTRLSIL.

This chain's CDR3 is CASSSPDRANTEAFF. The CDR3 DNA reads TGTGCCAGCAGCTCCCCCGACAGGGCGAACACTGAAGCTTTCTTT. This chain joins TRBV11-2 and TRBJ1-1; 7 positions match TRBD1. The ends lost 4 bases at V and 1 base at J; junction bases unmatched: 6. The CDR3 has 15 residues. Germline V lookup: CDR1 SGHAT, CDR2 FQNNGV.

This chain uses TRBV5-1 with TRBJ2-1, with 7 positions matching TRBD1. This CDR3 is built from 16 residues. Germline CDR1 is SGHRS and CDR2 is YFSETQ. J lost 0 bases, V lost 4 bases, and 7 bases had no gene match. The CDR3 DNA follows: TGCGCCAGCAGCCCTCACCGGGACAGCTCCTACAATGAGCAGTTCTTC. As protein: CASSPHRDSSYNEQFF.

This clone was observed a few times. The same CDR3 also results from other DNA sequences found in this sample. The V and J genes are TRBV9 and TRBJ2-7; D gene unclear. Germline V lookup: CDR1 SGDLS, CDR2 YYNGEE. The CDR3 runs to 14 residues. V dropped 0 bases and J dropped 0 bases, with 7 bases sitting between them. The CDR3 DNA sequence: TGTGCCAGCAGCGTAGTGGGCAGCTCCTACGAGCAGTACTTC. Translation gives CASSVVGSSYEQYF.

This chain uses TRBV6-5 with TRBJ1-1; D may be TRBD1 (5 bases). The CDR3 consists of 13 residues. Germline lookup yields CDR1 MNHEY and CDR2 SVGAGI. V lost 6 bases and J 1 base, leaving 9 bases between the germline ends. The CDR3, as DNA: TGTGCCAGCAGAAACAGGTGGAACACTGAAGCTTTCTTT. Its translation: CASRNRWNTEAFF.